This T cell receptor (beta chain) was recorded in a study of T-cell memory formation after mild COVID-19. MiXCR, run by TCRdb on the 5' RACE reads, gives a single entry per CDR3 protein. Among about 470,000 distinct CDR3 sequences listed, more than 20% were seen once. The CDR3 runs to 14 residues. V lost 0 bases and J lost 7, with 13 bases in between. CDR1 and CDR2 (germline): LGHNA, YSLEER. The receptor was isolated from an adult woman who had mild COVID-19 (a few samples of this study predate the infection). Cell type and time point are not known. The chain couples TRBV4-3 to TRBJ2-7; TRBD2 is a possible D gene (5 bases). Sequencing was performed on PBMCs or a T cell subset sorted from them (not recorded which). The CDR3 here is CASSQEGLADEQYF. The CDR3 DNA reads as TGCGCCAGCAGCCAAGAAGGGCTAGCCGATGAGCAGTACTTC.